The T cell receptor (beta chain) under discussion was sequenced for a study of blood T cells in healthy people across ages. Study-wide results and caveats: TCR beta diversity per million T cells fell roughly linearly with age.

This clonotype has just a few counts. Its antigen is currently unknown. The germline gives CDR1 LGHNT, CDR2 FRNRAP. This CDR3 region has 15 residues. After removal of 0 bases from V and 4 bases from J, the junction contained 5 bases not matched to a gene. A second PCR of 7 to 11 cycles used a sample-barcoded 5' primer and a J-beta primer mix. Via MiXCR, TCRdb re-called the 5' RACE reads, giving one row per CDR3 protein. This table has approximately 600,000 distinct CDR3 sequences, 58% appearing once. V gene TRBV12-5 combines with J gene TRBJ2-7, with TRBD2 matching over 8 bases. Material for sequencing was blood. The source is a man aged 60 to 69 in good health. The CDR3 is CASGLVSGGRYEQYF. CDR3 sequence (DNA): TGTGCTAGTGGTTTGGTGAGCGGGGGTCGGTACGAGCAGTACTTC.